The 31 T cell receptor beta chains in this list originate from one sample, sequenced in a study of T cell responses to AZD1222 COVID-19 vaccine. Here immunoSEQ multiplex PCR was the method, and the copy in TCRdb shows in-frame clones only, minus some. Among roughly 180,000 clones listed, 94% were seen once. Sequencing used peripheral blood, obtained on day 0 of AZD1222 vaccination. These receptors were collected from an adult in good health.

The chain uses TRBV27 and TRBJ2-2; no reliable D call. CDR1 is MNHEY, CDR2 SMNVEV, per germline (reference sequence). V lost 7 bases and J 0 bases, leaving 6 bases between the germline ends. This CDR3 is 13 amino acids long. CDR3 residues: CASTKSNTGELFF. In DNA, the CDR3 is TGTGCCAGCACGAAGTCGAACACCGGGGAGCTGTTTTTT.

This clone has just one count. The rearrangement joins TRBV7-3 to TRBJ2-1; D may be TRBD1 (5 bases). Germline CDR1 SGHTA, CDR2 FQGTGA. V lost 5 bases and J lost 0, with 11 bases in between. This CDR3 is 15 amino acids long. CDR3 coding DNA: TGTGCCAGCAGCCTGACTGGGGCCTCCTACAATGAGCAGTTCTTC. It codes for CASSLTGASYNEQFF.

The chain is built from TRBV14 and TRBJ2-7; D uncertain. With 1 base removed from V and 2 bases from J, the gap between germline ends came to 9 bases. The CDR3 totals 14 residues. CDR1 and CDR2 (germline): SGHDN, FVKESK. The DNA for the CDR3 is TGTGCCAGCAGCCAAGCGAACAGACCCTACGAGCAGTACTTC. It yields the protein CASSQANRPYEQYF.

The V gene is TRBV7-9, the J gene TRBJ2-7; D perhaps matches TRBD2 (6 bases). With 4 bases removed from V and 3 bases from J, the gap between germline ends came to 25 bases. CDR3 length equals 18 residues. Germline lookup yields CDR1 SEHNR and CDR2 FQNEAQ (reference sequence). CDR3 in amino acids: CASSSPLWGRDSSYEQYF. In DNA, the CDR3 is TGTGCCAGCAGCTCCCCTCTTTGGGGACGGGACTCGAGCTACGAGCAGTACTTC.

V usage is TRBV28 and J usage is TRBJ1-4; the match to TRBD1 covers 7 bases. This CDR3 is 15 amino acids long. V lost 1 base to trimming and J lost 5 bases; unmatched junction nucleotides: 4. Germline V CDR1 and CDR2: MDHEN, SYDVKM. The CDR3 bases are TGTGCCAGCAGTTTATCGACAGGGCCAAATGAAAAACTGTTTTTT. Translated: CASSLSTGPNEKLFF.

The gene calls are TRBV24-1 and TRBJ2-1, with D possibly matching TRBD2 (5 bases). V lost 5 bases, J lost 0 bases, and 7 bases lay in between. CDR3 length equals 14 residues. CDR1 is KGHDR and CDR2 is SFDVKD in the germline V gene. CDR3 in amino acids: CATSGRDSYNEQFF. DNA for the CDR3: TGTGCCACCAGTGGCCGGGACTCCTACAATGAGCAGTTCTTC.

This rearrangement joins TRBV6-5 to TRBJ2-7; D could derive from TRBD1 or TRBD2 (5 bases each). The CDR3 contains 13 residues. Per germline, CDR1 MNHEY and CDR2 SVGAGI. Trimming took 4 bases from V and 4 from J, leaving 11 bases between them. The CDR3 region is CASSFGTSYEQYF. The CDR3 DNA sequence: TGTGCCAGCAGTTTTGGGACCAGTTACGAGCAGTACTTC.

This chain links TRBV6-5 with TRBJ1-2, with D unresolved. CDR3 length: 14 residues. The ends were cut back, 8 bases at V and 7 bases at J, with 20 bases in the middle. The germline V gene has CDR1 MNHEY and CDR2 SVGAGI. The CDR3 sequence is CASWAGPPQIGYTF. The CDR3 region has the DNA TGTGCCAGCTGGGCCGGGCCTCCCCAAATTGGCTACACCTTC.

This CDR3 reads CASSILAVDTEAFF. The CDR3 nucleotides read TGTGCCAGTAGTATACTCGCGGTGGACACTGAAGCTTTCTTT. The V gene is TRBV19, the J gene TRBJ1-1, with D uncertain. The CDR3 has 14 residues. Per germline, CDR1 LNHDA and CDR2 SQIVND (reference sequence). V was shortened by 2 bases and J by 3 bases, with 10 bases between the two germline ends.

The chain uses TRBV12-3 or TRBV12-4 and TRBJ2-7; TRBD1 matches 8 bases. V lost 8 bases, J lost 3 bases, and 3 bases stayed unmatched. This CDR3 comprises 12 residues. CDR3 DNA sequence: TGTGCCAGCGGACAGGGTGGCTACGAGCAGTACTTC. This translates into CASGQGGYEQYF.

The V and J genes are TRBV9 and TRBJ1-2; 9 bases match TRBD1. Unmatched junction bases numbered 10, after V lost 3 bases and J lost 4 bases. The CDR3 extends over 16 amino acids. Per the germline V gene, CDR1 is SGDLS and CDR2 is YYNGEE. DNA for the CDR3: TGTGCCAGCAGCGCCCGGGACAGGGCTGCGCGCTATGGCTACACCTTC. It codes for CASSARDRAARYGYTF.

The chain joins TRBV7-9 to TRBJ2-7; D remains unclear. The length of the CDR3 is 14 residues. V was pared by 1 base and J by 0 bases, with 7 bases between. The germline V gene has CDR1 SEHNR and CDR2 FQNEAQ (reference sequence). CDR3 sequence reads: CASSLEVGSYEQYF. The CDR3 DNA sequence: TGTGCCAGCAGCTTAGAGGTAGGCTCCTACGAGCAGTACTTC.

This chain uses TRBV3-1 (or the pseudogene TRBV3-2) with TRBJ2-2; 7 positions match TRBD2. V lost 4 bases to trimming and J lost 2 bases; unmatched junction nucleotides: 4. The germline V gene encodes CDR1 LGHDT and CDR2 YNNKEL (reference sequence). The CDR3 extends over 15 amino acids. The CDR3 region is CASSRGTINTGELFF. As DNA, the CDR3 is TGTGCCAGCAGCCGGGGGACTATTAACACCGGGGAGCTGTTTTTT.

The chain recombines TRBV7-9 with TRBJ1-1, with D tentatively TRBD1 (5 bases). The V end was cut by 4 bases, the J end by 5 bases, with 11 bases between. Germline assignment: CDR1 SEHNR and CDR2 FQNEAQ (reference sequence). The CDR3 contains 13 residues. CDR3 sequence (DNA): TGTGCCAGCAGCTCCGGGGGGAGGACTGAAGCTTTCTTT. This sequence encodes CASSSGGRTEAFF.

The chain uses TRBV6-6 and TRBJ1-2, with D perhaps matching TRBD1 (5 bases). This CDR3 is built from 13 residues. The V and J ends lost 6 bases and 3 bases respectively, with 11 bases between them. Germline assignment: CDR1 MNHNY and CDR2 SVGAGI (reference sequence). The chain's CDR3 is CASSPAGHYGYTF. Written as DNA, the CDR3 is TGTGCCAGCAGCCCCGCGGGGCACTATGGCTACACCTTC.

The chain employs TRBV5-1 and TRBJ1-5, with D maybe TRBD1 (6 bases). Germline-derived CDR1 and CDR2 are SGHRS and YFSETQ. The CDR3 runs 15 residues. The V end lost 0 bases, the J end lost 7 bases, and 14 bases lay between the germline ends. The CDR3 sequence is CASSLGTAQGQPQHF. DNA of the CDR3: TGCGCCAGCAGCTTGGGGACAGCCCAGGGGCAGCCCCAGCATTTT.

The chain links TRBV4-2 to TRBJ1-2; D remains unclear. The germline V and J ends were trimmed by 4 bases and 4 bases, with 13 bases remaining between them. Germline V gene data show CDR1 as LGHNA and CDR2 as YNFKEQ. The CDR3 has 14 residues. CDR3 nucleotides: TGTGCCAGCAGCCCCTGGGCTGACGGCTATGGCTACACCTTC. It translates to CASSPWADGYGYTF.

This CDR3 reads CASSSRVRGNEAFF. CDR3 sequence (DNA): TGTGCCAGCAGTTCCCGGGTCCGGGGTAATGAAGCTTTCTTT. The chain uses TRBV28 and TRBJ1-1; D is unclear. V lost 4 bases, J lost 7 bases, and 16 bases lay in between. This CDR3 spans 14 amino acids. CDR1 MDHEN and CDR2 SYDVKM come from the germline V gene.

The chain joins TRBV27 to TRBJ2-7; 8 bases line up with TRBD2. With V trimmed by 5 bases and J by 5 bases, 5 bases remained unmatched. The CDR3 consists of 13 residues. Germline CDR1 and CDR2: MNHEY and SMNVEV (reference sequence). CDR3 coding DNA: TGTGCCAGCAGTCGCCGGGGGGGGAACGAGCAGTACTTC. Translation: CASSRRGGNEQYF.

This chain connects TRBV5-8 to TRBJ2-7; 13 bases line up with TRBD2. V trimming: 7 bases; J trimming: 0 bases; junction bases outside the gene matches: 7. CDR1 and CDR2 (germline): SGHTS, YDEGEE. This CDR3 is built from 16 residues. The CDR3: CASRAGTSGNSYEQYF. The CDR3 DNA reads as TGTGCCAGCCGCGCCGGGACTAGCGGGAACTCCTACGAGCAGTACTTC.

The rearrangement joins TRBV3-1 (or the pseudogene TRBV3-2) to TRBJ1-1, with D possibly matching TRBD1 (5 bases). The CDR3 loop spans 14 amino acids. V was pared by 2 bases and J by 3 bases, with 10 bases between. The V gene's germline CDR1 is LGHDT and CDR2 YNNKEL (reference sequence). The CDR3 spells CASSQRQKDTEAFF. In nucleotides, the CDR3 is TGTGCCAGCAGCCAAAGACAGAAGGACACTGAAGCTTTCTTT.

About this clone itself: A junction end diverges from the germline sequence, so it may reflect a read error. The V and J genes are TRBV11-2 and TRBJ2-1, with D possibly being TRBD1 or TRBD2 (5 bases each). Germline V gene lookup returns CDR1 SGHAT and CDR2 FQNNGV. This CDR3 has 16 amino acids. CDR3 protein: CASSLVPGRQYNEQFF. The CDR3 coding sequence is TGCGCCAGCAGCTTAGTACCGGGACGACAATACAATGAGCAGTTCTTC.

The chain employs TRBV29-1 and TRBJ2-2; 11 positions match TRBD1. Germline CDR1 SQVTM, CDR2 ANQGSEA. J lost 7 bases, V lost 6 bases, and 10 bases had no gene match. The length of the CDR3 is 15 residues. In DNA form, the CDR3 reads TGCAGCGTCAGAGGAGGACAGGGGGCTGGCGGGGAGCTGTTTTTT. Residues: CSVRGGQGAGGELFF.

V gene TRBV6-9 combines with J gene TRBJ2-2; weak D call: TRBD2 (6 bases). The germline gives CDR1 MNHGY, CDR2 SVAAGI. The CDR3 runs 16 residues. Trimming took 8 bases from V and 6 from J, leaving 22 bases between them. The CDR3 coding sequence is TGTGCCAGCCCCGATGGTGACGGGAGTGTCTCCGGGGAGCTGTTTTTT. Its protein is CASPDGDGSVSGELFF.

The gene calls are TRBV7-2 and TRBJ2-7, with D perhaps matching TRBD2 (6 bases). The V gene's germline CDR1 is SGHTA and CDR2 FQGNSA. Trimming took 5 bases from V and 1 from J, leaving 6 bases between them. The CDR3 spans 12 residues. This chain's CDR3 is CASSGTSYEQYF. Here the CDR3 DNA reads TGTGCCAGCAGCGGGACTTCCTACGAGCAGTACTTC.

The chain has TRBV24-1 and TRBJ1-2, with TRBD1 identical over 8 bases. Per germline, CDR1 KGHDR and CDR2 SFDVKD. The V segment lost 2 bases and the J segment 8 bases; nucleotides outside the gene matches: 12. This CDR3 is 16 amino acids long. CDR3 in DNA: TGTGCCACCAGTGATTCCCAACGCAGGGGGCGCGGGGGCTACACCTTC. This sequence encodes CATSDSQRRGRGGYTF.

Turning to this clone: This CDR3 is also generated by other DNA sequences in the sample. The V and J genes are TRBV19 and TRBJ1-2, with D uncertain. CDR1 is LNHDA, CDR2 SQIVND, per germline (reference sequence). The CDR3 length is 13 residues. V lost 5 bases to trimming and J lost 1 base, with 8 bases between them. The CDR3, as DNA: TGTGCCAGTAGTCAGGACGGTAACTATGGCTACACCTTC. This encodes CASSQDGNYGYTF.

The chain recombines TRBV29-1 with TRBJ2-7; either TRBD1 or TRBD2 may supply D (5 bases each). CDR1 and CDR2 from the germline V gene are SQVTM and ANQGSEA. Trimming pared 6 bases from V and 2 bases from J, leaving 17 bases between. The CDR3 consists of 14 residues. In DNA, the CDR3 is TGCAGCGTGGGGGTGGGTGGCGTAACCTACGAGCAGTACTTC. The encoded protein is CSVGVGGVTYEQYF.

The chain joins TRBV10-3 to TRBJ1-2; 11 bases agree with TRBD1. The germline V gene has CDR1 ENHRY and CDR2 SYGVKD. V trimming: 6 bases; J trimming: 8 bases; junction bases outside the gene matches: 14. This CDR3 spans 16 amino acids. The CDR3: CAIRSGTGGFFDGYTF. In DNA, the CDR3 is TGTGCCATCAGATCCGGGACAGGGGGTTTTTTTGACGGCTACACCTTC.

The chain couples TRBV30 to TRBJ2-6, with D unresolved. The germline V and J ends were trimmed by 3 bases and 3 bases, with 3 bases remaining between them. The CDR3 loop spans 12 amino acids. CDR1 is GTSNPN and CDR2 is SVGIG in the germline V gene (reference sequence). CDR3 DNA: TGTGCCTGGAGGGGTGGGGCCAACGTCCTGACTTTC. Translation: CAWRGGANVLTF.

This clone was picked up one time. The chain is built from TRBV7-2 and TRBJ2-7; perhaps TRBD1 as D (5 bases). This CDR3 has 18 amino acids. Trimming removed 2 bases at V and 0 bases at J, with 20 bases between. The germline V gene encodes CDR1 SGHTA and CDR2 FQGNSA. CDR3 sequence (DNA): TGTGCCAGCAGCTTACGTCCAGGGTTGAATAGGAGCTCCTACGAGCAGTACTTC. Amino acid sequence: CASSLRPGLNRSSYEQYF.